This entry lists 26 T cell receptor beta chains sequenced from one sample in a study of beta chain features in type 1 diabetes. The entirety of the isolated RNA underwent reverse transcription, so expressed TCRB transcripts were sequenced. The protocol was immunoSEQ multiplex PCR, while the TCRdb copy is restricted to in-frame clones and leaves out a portion. The repertoire includes hundreds of thousands of clones, approximately 15% of them detected once, and 0.015% to 0.017% sits in the top ten. No antigen is known for these receptors. Broader study findings: A moderate, significant TCRB CDR3 shortening appeared in type 1 diabetes across four CD4+ subsets.

The material sequenced was naive CD4+ T cells from blood. The receptor source for this set is a man aged 18 to 35 with type 1 diabetes.

This rearrangement joins TRBV27 to TRBJ2-5, with D possibly being TRBD1 (6 bases). CDR3 length equals 15 residues. Germline values: CDR1 MNHEY, CDR2 SMNVEV (reference sequence). V lost 3 bases and J lost 2, with 13 bases in between. CDR3 amino acids: CASSFRTALQETQYF. The CDR3 DNA reads TGTGCCAGCAGTTTCCGGACAGCTCTACAAGAGACCCAGTACTTC.

The chain couples TRBV19 to TRBJ2-7, with TRBD1 matching over 7 bases. CDR3 size: 13 residues. Germline V gene lookup returns CDR1 LNHDA and CDR2 SQIVND (reference sequence). V dropped 7 bases and J dropped 5; count of bases not matched to a gene: 8. The CDR3 coding sequence is TGTGCCAGTACCGGGACAGCCTCTAACGAGCAGTACTTC. This encodes CASTGTASNEQYF.

A few counts support this clone. This rearrangement joins TRBV27 to TRBJ2-7, with 7 nucleotides matching TRBD2. From germline, CDR1 is MNHEY and CDR2 SMNVEV (reference sequence). V lost 10 bases, J lost 4 bases, and 7 bases stayed unmatched. The CDR3 has 12 residues. DNA of the CDR3: TGTGCCACCTCCGGGGGGTCTTACGAGCAGTACTTC. Translating gives CATSGGSYEQYF.

The chain recombines TRBV27 with TRBJ2-2, with 8 bases identical to TRBD2. Germline V lookup: CDR1 MNHEY, CDR2 SMNVEV (reference sequence). V lost 3 bases and J lost 7; bases outside the gene matches: 13. The CDR3 spans 17 residues. The chain's CDR3 is CASSFSSPSGGSGELFF. The CDR3 region has the DNA TGTGCCAGCAGTTTCTCTTCCCCGTCGGGGGGGAGCGGGGAGCTGTTTTTT.

The chain employs TRBV19 and TRBJ2-1, with a possible D match to TRBD2 (5 bases). Germline V lookup: CDR1 LNHDA, CDR2 SQIVND (reference sequence). V lost 10 bases and J 0 bases, leaving 13 bases between the germline ends. The CDR3 is 14 amino acids. CDR3 in DNA: TGTGCCACCTCATACACTAGCTCCTACAATGAGCAGTTCTTC. This sequence encodes CATSYTSSYNEQFF. Full variable domain (remainder filled in from reference TRBV19 and TRBJ2-1): DGGITQSPKYLFRKEGQNVTLSCEQNLNHDAMYWYRQDPGQGLRLIYYSQIVNDFQKGDIAEGYSVSREKKESFPLTVTSAQKNPTAFYLCATSYTSSYNEQFFGPGTRLTVL.

This chain connects TRBV30 to TRBJ1-1, with TRBD1 as a possible D gene (6 bases). The V gene's germline CDR1 is GTSNPN and CDR2 SVGIG (reference sequence). Trimming pared 4 bases from V and 5 bases from J, leaving 17 bases between. CDR3 length: 14 amino acids. CDR3 sequence: CAWTRSGGATEAFF. Written as DNA, the CDR3 is TGTGCCTGGACAAGGTCGGGGGGCGCAACTGAAGCTTTCTTT.

This clone was counted a few times. The rearrangement joins TRBV9 to TRBJ2-1; TRBD2 is a possible D gene (5 bases). Germline V gene sequence: CDR1 SGDLS, CDR2 YYNGEE. Trimming removed 2 bases at V and 0 bases at J, with 9 bases between. This CDR3 is built from 15 residues. This chain's CDR3 is CASSVRDLSYNEQFF. For the CDR3, the DNA is TGTGCCAGCAGCGTGAGGGATCTCTCCTACAATGAGCAGTTCTTC. Full variable domain (outside the CDR3, taken from reference TRBV9 and TRBJ2-1): DSGVTQTPKHLITATGQRVTLRCSPRSGDLSVYWYQQSLDQGLQFLIQYYNGEERAKGNILERFSAQQFPDLHSELNLSSLELGDSALYFCASSVRDLSYNEQFFGPGTRLTVL.

The gene calls are TRBV2 and TRBJ2-3; D is unresolved. The CDR3 contains 13 residues. Germline CDR1 reads SNHLY; CDR2 reads FYNNEI. V was shortened by 0 bases and J by 7 bases, with 8 bases between the two germline ends. The CDR3 bases are TGTGCCAGCAGTGAAGCGGCGGTAAATACGCAGTATTTT. Its protein is CASSEAAVNTQYF.

The chain joins TRBV6-6 to TRBJ1-3; maybe TRBD1 (6 bases). The CDR3 loop spans 14 amino acids. Germline loops: CDR1 MNHNY, CDR2 SVGAGI (reference sequence). V was trimmed by 6 bases and J by 6 bases, leaving 15 bases between them. CDR3 DNA: TGTGCCAGCAGAAAACAGGGTTTAGTAAACACCATATATTTT. Protein product: CASRKQGLVNTIYF.

This rearrangement joins TRBV7-9 to TRBJ2-3; 14 bases are shared with TRBD2. The CDR3 is 16 residues long. Unmatched junction bases numbered 7, after V lost 5 bases and J lost 6 bases. Germline loops: CDR1 SEHNR, CDR2 FQNEAQ (reference sequence). The CDR3 spells CASSLGTSGGQDTQYF. CDR3 coding DNA: TGTGCCAGCAGCCTAGGGACTAGCGGGGGCCAGGATACGCAGTATTTT.

This clone was seen a few times. This chain links TRBV7-2 with TRBJ2-3; 8 positions match TRBD1. Trimming cost V 0 bases and J 10 bases; bases outside gene matches: 12. CDR3 length equals 16 residues. Looked up from germline, CDR1 is SGHTA and CDR2 is FQGNSA. CDR3 region: CASSLAASRGLGAQYF. The DNA of the CDR3 is TGTGCCAGCAGCTTAGCGGCGTCCAGGGGGCTAGGGGCGCAGTATTTT.

The chain links TRBV6-6 to TRBJ2-3; 10 nucleotides line up with TRBD2. The CDR3 extends over 16 amino acids. Germline V lookup: CDR1 MNHNY, CDR2 SVGAGI (reference sequence). After removal of 6 bases from V and 4 bases from J, the junction contained 10 bases not matched to a gene. The CDR3 sequence: CASRNSGRRGADTQYF. The CDR3 DNA follows: TGTGCCAGCAGAAATAGCGGGAGGCGAGGAGCAGATACGCAGTATTTT.

V is TRBV25-1 and J is TRBJ2-7; D is undetermined. V lost 6 bases, J lost 6 bases, and 12 bases lay in between. This CDR3 contains 12 residues. The germline V gene encodes CDR1 MGHDK and CDR2 SYGVNS. In nucleotides, the CDR3 is TGTGCCAGCAGAAAACGAGGTTCCGAGCAGTACTTC. This sequence encodes CASRKRGSEQYF.

This clone was counted only a few times. The chain uses TRBV5-4 and TRBJ2-3, with D perhaps matching TRBD2 (5 bases). V gave up 7 bases and J gave up 6 bases, with 15 bases separating them. This CDR3 is built from 13 residues. The germline CDR1 and CDR2 sequences are SGHNT and YYREEE (reference sequence). The CDR3 sequence: CASCGSIEDTQYF. CDR3 DNA sequence: TGTGCCAGCTGCGGGTCGATCGAGGATACGCAGTATTTT.

The chain is built from TRBV19 and TRBJ2-7; D is perhaps TRBD2 (6 bases). Between the trimmed V and J ends, which lost 7 bases and 6 bases, there was a span of 16 bases. Germline CDR1 reads LNHDA; CDR2 reads SQIVND (reference sequence). The CDR3 spans 13 residues. This CDR3 reads CASTQDWGGEQYF. The CDR3 region has the DNA TGTGCCAGTACCCAAGACTGGGGAGGCGAGCAGTACTTC.

The chain has TRBV5-1 and TRBJ2-7, with D possibly TRBD2 on 7 matching bases. This CDR3 region has 16 residues. Germline CDR1 SGHRS, CDR2 YFSETQ. V was pared by 2 bases and J by 1 base, with 16 bases between. The DNA of the CDR3 is TGCGCCAGCAGCTTAGGGGGGGCCGTACGATCCTACGAGCAGTACTTC. Its translation is CASSLGGAVRSYEQYF.

This clone was detected a few times. The V call is TRBV9, the J call TRBJ1-1; D might be TRBD1 (6 bases). Looked up from germline, CDR1 is SGDLS and CDR2 is YYNGEE. The CDR3 sequence is 12 residues long. Between the trimmed V and J ends, which lost 3 bases and 8 bases, there was a span of 11 bases. CDR3 protein: CASSGSGTEAFF. The CDR3 coding sequence is TGTGCCAGCAGCGGTTCCGGGACAGAAGCTTTCTTT.

This clone occurred a few times. V gene TRBV9 combines with J gene TRBJ1-5, with a possible D match to TRBD1 (5 bases). Trimming stripped 2 bases from V and 0 bases from J, with 9 bases between. Germline CDR1 SGDLS, CDR2 YYNGEE. The CDR3 covers 15 residues. The CDR3 loop reads CASSVGHDSNQPQHF. The DNA of the CDR3 is TGTGCCAGCAGCGTTGGACATGATAGCAATCAGCCCCAGCATTTT.

The chain employs TRBV7-2 and TRBJ2-7, with 7 bases matching TRBD1. The germline gives CDR1 SGHTA, CDR2 FQGNSA. V gave up 1 base and J gave up 0 bases; unmatched junction bases: 9. This CDR3 contains 17 residues. The CDR3 DNA reads TGTGCCAGCAGCTTAGAAGCCATCGGACAGGTCTCCTACGAGCAGTACTTC. Translated: CASSLEAIGQVSYEQYF.

The chain joins TRBV7-9 to TRBJ2-7, with 8 bases that match TRBD2. The CDR3 runs to 19 residues. Trimming cost V 1 base and J 3 bases; bases outside gene matches: 17. Germline-derived CDR1 and CDR2 are SEHNR and FQNEAQ (reference sequence). This CDR3 reads CASSLELPVAGGFDYEQYF. The CDR3 nucleotides are TGTGCCAGCAGCTTAGAATTGCCGGTCGCGGGGGGTTTCGACTACGAGCAGTACTTC. The whole variable domain, filled in from reference TRBV7-9 and TRBJ2-7, reads DTGVSQNPRHKITKRGQNVTFRCDPISEHNRLYWYRQTLGQGPEFLTYFQNEAQLEKSRLLSDRFSAERPKGSFSTLEIQRTEQGDSAMYLCASSLELPVAGGFDYEQYFGPGTRLTVT.

The chain joins TRBV28 to TRBJ2-7, with 10 bases that match TRBD2. The J segment lost 5 bases and the V segment lost 4 bases, leaving 5 bases of the junction unmatched. The CDR3 extends over 14 amino acids. From germline, CDR1 is MDHEN and CDR2 SYDVKM. The DNA for the CDR3 is TGTGCCAGCAGTTCCGGGACTAGCGACAACGAGCAGTACTTC. Translating gives CASSSGTSDNEQYF.

The V call is TRBV30, the J call TRBJ1-1; D remains ambiguous. Trimming shortened V by 2 bases and J by 1 base, and 5 bases separated the two germline ends. The CDR3 covers 12 residues. Looked up from germline, CDR1 is GTSNPN and CDR2 is SVGIG (reference sequence). The CDR3 is CAWSPGNTEAFF. CDR3 DNA: TGTGCCTGGAGTCCCGGGAACACTGAAGCTTTCTTT. The full variable domain, completed using reference TRBV30 and TRBJ1-1, is SQTIHQWPATLVQPVGSPLSLECTVEGTSNPNLYWYRQAAGRGLQLLFYSVGIGQISSEVPQNLSASRPQDRQFILSSKKLLLSDSGFYLCAWSPGNTEAFFGQGTRLTVV.

The table lists this clone with a few counts. J is TRBJ1-4 and V is TRBV19, with TRBD1 as a possible D gene (6 bases). Germline V lookup: CDR1 LNHDA, CDR2 SQIVND (reference sequence). This CDR3 has 13 amino acids. Deletions cut 7 bases from V and 4 bases from J, with 10 bases between. CDR3 sequence (DNA): TGTGCCAGTAAGACAGGCCATAATGAAAAACTGTTTTTT. It translates to CASKTGHNEKLFF.

The chain is built from TRBV6-5 and TRBJ2-3; 10 bases line up with TRBD1. Germline CDR1 is MNHEY and CDR2 is SVGAGI. This CDR3 contains 13 residues. Trimming cost V 5 bases and J 4 bases; bases outside gene matches: 0. The CDR3 sequence: CASSGQGADTQYF. The DNA for the CDR3 is TGTGCCAGCAGTGGACAGGGGGCAGATACGCAGTATTTT.

The chain's CDR3 is CASRASGATGELFF. The CDR3 bases are TGTGCCAGCAGAGCGAGCGGGGCTACCGGGGAGCTGTTTTTT. The chain joins TRBV2 to TRBJ2-2; TRBD2 agrees at 7 bases. J lost 5 bases, V lost 6 bases, and 6 bases had no gene match. CDR3 length: 14 residues. Germline V gene data show CDR1 as SNHLY and CDR2 as FYNNEI.

V and J are TRBV10-3 and TRBJ2-7; TRBD2 matches 12 bases. Germline values: CDR1 ENHRY, CDR2 SYGVKD. The CDR3 is 16 amino acids. V was pared by 3 bases and J by 3 bases, with 6 bases of the junction left unmatched. As DNA, the CDR3 is TGTGCCATCAGTGACCCGACTAGCGGGAGAATCTACGAGCAGTACTTC. It yields the protein CAISDPTSGRIYEQYF.